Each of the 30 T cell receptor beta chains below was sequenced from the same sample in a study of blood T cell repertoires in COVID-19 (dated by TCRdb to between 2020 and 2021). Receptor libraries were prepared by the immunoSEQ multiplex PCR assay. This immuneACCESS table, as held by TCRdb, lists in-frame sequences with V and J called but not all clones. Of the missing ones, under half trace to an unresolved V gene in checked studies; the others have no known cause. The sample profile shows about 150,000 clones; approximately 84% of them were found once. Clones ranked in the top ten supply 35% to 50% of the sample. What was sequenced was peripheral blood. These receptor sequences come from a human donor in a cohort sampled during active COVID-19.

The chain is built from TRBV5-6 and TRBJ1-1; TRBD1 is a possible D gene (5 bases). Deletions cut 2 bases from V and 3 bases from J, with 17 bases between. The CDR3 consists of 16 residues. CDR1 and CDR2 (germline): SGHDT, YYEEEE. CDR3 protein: CASSFLSGAAYTEAFF. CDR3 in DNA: TGTGCCAGCAGCTTCCTTTCTGGGGCTGCGTACACTGAAGCTTTCTTT. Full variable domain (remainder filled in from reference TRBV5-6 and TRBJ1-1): DAGVTQSPTHLIKTRGQQVTLRCSPKSGHDTVSWYQQALGQGPQFIFQYYEEEERQRGNFPDRFSGHQFPNYSSELNVNALLLGDSALYLCASSFLSGAAYTEAFFGQGTRLTVV.

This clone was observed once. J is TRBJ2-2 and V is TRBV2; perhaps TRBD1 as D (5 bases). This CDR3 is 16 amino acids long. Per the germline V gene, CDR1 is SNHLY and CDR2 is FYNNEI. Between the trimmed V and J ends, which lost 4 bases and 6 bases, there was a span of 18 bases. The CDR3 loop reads CASSGERWGSAGELFF. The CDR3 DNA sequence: TGTGCCAGCAGTGGGGAAAGGTGGGGCAGCGCCGGGGAGCTGTTTTTT.

The CDR3 nucleotides read TGTGCCAGCAGTTACTCGAAGATGAGCTCCTACAATGAGCAGTTCTTC. It specifies CASSYSKMSSYNEQFF. J is TRBJ2-1 and V is TRBV6-2 or TRBV6-3; D is undetermined. This CDR3 is built from 16 residues. Germline lookup yields CDR1 MNHEY and CDR2 SVGEGT. Between the trimmed V and J ends, which lost 0 bases and 0 bases, there was a span of 9 bases.

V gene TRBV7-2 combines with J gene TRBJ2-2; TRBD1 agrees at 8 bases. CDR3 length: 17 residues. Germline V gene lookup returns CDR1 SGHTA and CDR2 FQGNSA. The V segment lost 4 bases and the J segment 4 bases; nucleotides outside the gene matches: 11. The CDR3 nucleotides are TGTGCCAGCAGCTCCCCCCAGGGGGCAGCGAGCACCGGGGAGCTGTTTTTT. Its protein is CASSSPQGAASTGELFF. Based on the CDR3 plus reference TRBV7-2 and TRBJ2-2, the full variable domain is GAGVSQSPSNKVTEKGKDVELRCDPISGHTALYWYRQSLGQGLEFLIYFQGNSAPDKSGLPSDRFSAERTGGSVSTLTIQRTQQEDSAVYLCASSSPQGAASTGELFFGEGSRLTVL.

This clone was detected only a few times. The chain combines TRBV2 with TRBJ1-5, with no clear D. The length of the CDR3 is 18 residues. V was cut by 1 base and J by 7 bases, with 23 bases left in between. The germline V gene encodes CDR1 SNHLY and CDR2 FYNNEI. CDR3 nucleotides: TGTGCCAGCAGTGAAGATTCTGCAGATCGGGGTTTACGCCAGCCCCAGCATTTT. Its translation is CASSEDSADRGLRQPQHF.

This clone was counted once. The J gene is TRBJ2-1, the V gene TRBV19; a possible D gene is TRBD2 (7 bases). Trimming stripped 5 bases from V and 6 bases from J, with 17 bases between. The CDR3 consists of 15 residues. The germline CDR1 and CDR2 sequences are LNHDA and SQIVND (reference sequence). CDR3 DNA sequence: TGTGCCAGTAGTGACCCGGGGGGCTCCCGCAATGAGCAGTTCTTC. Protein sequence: CASSDPGGSRNEQFF.

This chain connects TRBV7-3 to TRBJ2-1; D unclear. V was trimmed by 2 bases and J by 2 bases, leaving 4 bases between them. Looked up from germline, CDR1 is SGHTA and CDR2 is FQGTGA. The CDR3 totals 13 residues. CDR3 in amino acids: CASSLDTYNEQFF. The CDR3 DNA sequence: TGTGCCAGCAGCTTAGACACCTACAATGAGCAGTTCTTC.

The CDR3 loop is CASSKGQGKMSSGANVLTF. CDR3 bases: TGTGCCAGCAGCAAAGGACAGGGGAAAATGTCTAGTGGGGCCAACGTCCTGACTTTC. This chain connects TRBV5-8 to TRBJ2-6; 9 bases map to TRBD1. The CDR3 totals 19 residues. Germline CDR1 is SGHTS and CDR2 is YDEGEE. Germline trimming cut 4 bases from V and 3 bases from J; bases unmatched to any gene: 14.

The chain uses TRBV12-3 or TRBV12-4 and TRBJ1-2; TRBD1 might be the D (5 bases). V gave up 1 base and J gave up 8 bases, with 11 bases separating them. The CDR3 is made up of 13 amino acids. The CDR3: CASSLEEGKGYTF. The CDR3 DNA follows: TGTGCCAGCAGTTTAGAGGAGGGGAAAGGCTACACCTTC.

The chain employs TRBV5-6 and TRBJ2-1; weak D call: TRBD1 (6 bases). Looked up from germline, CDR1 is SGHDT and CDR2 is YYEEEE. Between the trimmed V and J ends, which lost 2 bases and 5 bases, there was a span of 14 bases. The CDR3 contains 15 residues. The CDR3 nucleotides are TGTGCCAGCAGCTTCCGGACAGCGGCCCACAATGAGCAGTTCTTC. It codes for CASSFRTAAHNEQFF. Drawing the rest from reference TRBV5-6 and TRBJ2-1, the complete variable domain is DAGVTQSPTHLIKTRGQQVTLRCSPKSGHDTVSWYQQALGQGPQFIFQYYEEEERQRGNFPDRFSGHQFPNYSSELNVNALLLGDSALYLCASSFRTAAHNEQFFGPGTRLTVL.

CDR3 in DNA: TGTGCCAGCAGCTTACCTTTGAACACTGAAGCTTTCTTT. This sequence encodes CASSLPLNTEAFF. J is TRBJ1-1 and V is TRBV7-2, with D unresolved. Looked up from germline, CDR1 is SGHTA and CDR2 is FQGNSA. This CDR3 is 13 amino acids long. Trimming took off 2 bases at V and 0 bases at J, with 4 bases between the two ends.

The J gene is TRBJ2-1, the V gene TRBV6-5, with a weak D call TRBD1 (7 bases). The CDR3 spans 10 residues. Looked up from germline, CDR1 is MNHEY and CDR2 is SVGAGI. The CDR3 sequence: CATGRNEQFF. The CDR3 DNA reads TGTGCGACAGGGAGGAATGAGCAGTTCTTC.

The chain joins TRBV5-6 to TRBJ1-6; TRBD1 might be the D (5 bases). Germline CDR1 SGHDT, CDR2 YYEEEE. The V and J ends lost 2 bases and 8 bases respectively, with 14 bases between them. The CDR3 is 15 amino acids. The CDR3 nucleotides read TGTGCCAGCAGCTTTCGGACCTGGGGCGATTCACCCCTCCACTTT. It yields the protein CASSFRTWGDSPLHF.

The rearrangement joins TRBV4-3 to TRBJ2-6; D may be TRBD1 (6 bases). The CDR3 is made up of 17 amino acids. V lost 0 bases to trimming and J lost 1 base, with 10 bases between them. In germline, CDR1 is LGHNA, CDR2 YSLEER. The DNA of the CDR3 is TGCGCCAGCAGCCAAGATGACAGGTTGTCTGGGGCCAACGTCCTGACTTTC. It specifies CASSQDDRLSGANVLTF.

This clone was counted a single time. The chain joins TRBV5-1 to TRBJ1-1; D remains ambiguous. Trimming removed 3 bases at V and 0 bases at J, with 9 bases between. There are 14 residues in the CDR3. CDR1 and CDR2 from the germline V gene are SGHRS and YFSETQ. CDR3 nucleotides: TGCGCCAGCAGCTCAACGGCGGTGAACACTGAAGCTTTCTTT. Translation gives CASSSTAVNTEAFF.

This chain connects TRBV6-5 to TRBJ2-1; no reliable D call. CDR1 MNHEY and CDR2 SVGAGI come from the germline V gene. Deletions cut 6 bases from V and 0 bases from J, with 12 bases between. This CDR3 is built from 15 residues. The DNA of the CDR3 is TGTGCCAGCAGGTTAGCAGTAAGCTCCTACAATGAGCAGTTCTTC. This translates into CASRLAVSSYNEQFF.

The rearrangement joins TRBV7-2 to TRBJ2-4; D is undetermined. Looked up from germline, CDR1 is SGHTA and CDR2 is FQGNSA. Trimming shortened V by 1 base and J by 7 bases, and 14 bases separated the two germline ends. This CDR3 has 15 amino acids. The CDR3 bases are TGTGCCAGCAGCTTAGGTTTGTCAGAGGCGAACATTCAGTACTTC. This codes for CASSLGLSEANIQYF. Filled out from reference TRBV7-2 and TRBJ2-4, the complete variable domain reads GAGVSQSPSNKVTEKGKDVELRCDPISGHTALYWYRQSLGQGLEFLIYFQGNSAPDKSGLPSDRFSAERTGGSVSTLTIQRTQQEDSAVYLCASSLGLSEANIQYFGAGTRLSVL.

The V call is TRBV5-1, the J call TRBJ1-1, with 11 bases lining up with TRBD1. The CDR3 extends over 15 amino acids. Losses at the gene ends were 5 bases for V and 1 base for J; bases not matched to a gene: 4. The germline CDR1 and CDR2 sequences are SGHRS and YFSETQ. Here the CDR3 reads CASRDRGRTNTEAFF. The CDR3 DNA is TGCGCCAGCAGGGACAGGGGGCGGACGAACACTGAAGCTTTCTTT.

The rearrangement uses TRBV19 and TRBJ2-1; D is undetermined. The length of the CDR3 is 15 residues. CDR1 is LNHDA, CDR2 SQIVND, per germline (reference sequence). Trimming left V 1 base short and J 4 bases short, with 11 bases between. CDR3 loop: CASSIVAQAYNEQFF. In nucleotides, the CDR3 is TGTGCCAGTAGTATAGTGGCCCAGGCGTACAATGAGCAGTTCTTC.

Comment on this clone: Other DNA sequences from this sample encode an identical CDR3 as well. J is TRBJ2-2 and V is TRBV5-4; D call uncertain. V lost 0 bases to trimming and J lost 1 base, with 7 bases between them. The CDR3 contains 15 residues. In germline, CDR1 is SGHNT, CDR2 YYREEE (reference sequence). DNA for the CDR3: TGTGCCAGCAGCTTGGGGCAGGTGAACACCGGGGAGCTGTTTTTT. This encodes CASSLGQVNTGELFF.

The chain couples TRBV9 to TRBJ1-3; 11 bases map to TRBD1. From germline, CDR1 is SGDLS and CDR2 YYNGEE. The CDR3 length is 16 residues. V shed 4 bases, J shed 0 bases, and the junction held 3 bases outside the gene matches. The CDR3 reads CASSRGTGGSGNTIYF. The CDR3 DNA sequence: TGTGCCAGCAGCCGAGGGACAGGGGGCTCTGGAAACACCATATATTTT.

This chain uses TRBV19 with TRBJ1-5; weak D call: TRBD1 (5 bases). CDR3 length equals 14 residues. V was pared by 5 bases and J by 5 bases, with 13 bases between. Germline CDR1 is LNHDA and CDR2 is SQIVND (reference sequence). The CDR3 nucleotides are TGTGCCAGTAGTTCTCGGGGGGTCCATCAGCCCCAGCATTTT. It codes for CASSSRGVHQPQHF.

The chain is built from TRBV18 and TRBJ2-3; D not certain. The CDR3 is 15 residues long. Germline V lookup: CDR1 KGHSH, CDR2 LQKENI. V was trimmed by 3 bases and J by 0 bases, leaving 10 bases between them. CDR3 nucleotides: TGTGCCAGCTCACCTTCCCTTGAGAGCACAGATACGCAGTATTTT. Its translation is CASSPSLESTDTQYF.

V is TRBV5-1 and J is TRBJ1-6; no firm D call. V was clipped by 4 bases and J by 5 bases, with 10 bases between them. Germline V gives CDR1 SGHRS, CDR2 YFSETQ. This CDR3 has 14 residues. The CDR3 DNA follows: TGCGCCAGCAGCCCCGGGCGGGATAATTCACCCCTCCACTTT. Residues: CASSPGRDNSPLHF. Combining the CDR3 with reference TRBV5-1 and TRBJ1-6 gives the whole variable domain KAGVTQTPRYLIKTRGQQVTLSCSPISGHRSVSWYQQTPGQGLQFLFEYFSETQRNKGNFPGRFSGRQFSNSRSEMNVSTLELGDSALYLCASSPGRDNSPLHFGNGTRLTVT.

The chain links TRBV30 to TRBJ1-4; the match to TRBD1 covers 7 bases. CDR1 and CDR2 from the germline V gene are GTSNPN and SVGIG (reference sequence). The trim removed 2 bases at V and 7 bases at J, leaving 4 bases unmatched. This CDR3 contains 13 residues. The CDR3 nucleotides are TGTGCCTGGAGTCCAGGGGGAACTGAAAAACTGTTTTTT. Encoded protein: CAWSPGGTEKLFF. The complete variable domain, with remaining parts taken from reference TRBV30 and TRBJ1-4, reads SQTIHQWPATLVQPVGSPLSLECTVEGTSNPNLYWYRQAAGRGLQLLFYSVGIGQISSEVPQNLSASRPQDRQFILSSKKLLLSDSGFYLCAWSPGGTEKLFFGSGTQLSVL.

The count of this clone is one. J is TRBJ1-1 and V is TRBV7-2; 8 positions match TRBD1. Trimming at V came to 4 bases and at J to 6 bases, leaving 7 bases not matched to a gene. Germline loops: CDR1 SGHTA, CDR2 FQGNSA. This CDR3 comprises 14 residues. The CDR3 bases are TGTGCCAGCAGCTCGAGGACAGGGAGCGCTGAAGCTTTCTTT. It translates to CASSSRTGSAEAFF.

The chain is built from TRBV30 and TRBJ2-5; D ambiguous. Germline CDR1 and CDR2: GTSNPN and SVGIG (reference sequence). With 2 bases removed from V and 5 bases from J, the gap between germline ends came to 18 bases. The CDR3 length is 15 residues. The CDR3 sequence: CAWSKPAGVRETQYF. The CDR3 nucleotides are TGTGCCTGGAGTAAACCCGCAGGCGTTCGGGAGACCCAGTACTTC.

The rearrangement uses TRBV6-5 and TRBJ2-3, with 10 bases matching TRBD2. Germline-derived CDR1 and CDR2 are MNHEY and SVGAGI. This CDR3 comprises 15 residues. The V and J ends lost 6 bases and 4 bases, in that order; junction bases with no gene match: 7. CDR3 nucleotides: TGTGCCAGCAGAAGAAGCGGGGGGGCCCCAGATACGCAGTATTTT. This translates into CASRRSGGAPDTQYF.

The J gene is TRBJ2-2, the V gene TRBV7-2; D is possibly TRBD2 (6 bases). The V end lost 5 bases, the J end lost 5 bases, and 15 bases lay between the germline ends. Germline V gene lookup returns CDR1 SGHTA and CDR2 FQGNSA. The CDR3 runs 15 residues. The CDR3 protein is CASSNPRGGTGELFF. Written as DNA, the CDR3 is TGTGCCAGCAGCAACCCCCGTGGGGGGACCGGGGAGCTGTTTTTT.

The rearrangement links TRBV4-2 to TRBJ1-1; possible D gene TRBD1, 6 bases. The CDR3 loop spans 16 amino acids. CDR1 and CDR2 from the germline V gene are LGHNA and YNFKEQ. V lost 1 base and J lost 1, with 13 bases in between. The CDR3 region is CASSQVPRGRNTEAFF. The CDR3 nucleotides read TGTGCCAGCAGCCAAGTTCCCAGGGGCCGGAACACTGAAGCTTTCTTT.